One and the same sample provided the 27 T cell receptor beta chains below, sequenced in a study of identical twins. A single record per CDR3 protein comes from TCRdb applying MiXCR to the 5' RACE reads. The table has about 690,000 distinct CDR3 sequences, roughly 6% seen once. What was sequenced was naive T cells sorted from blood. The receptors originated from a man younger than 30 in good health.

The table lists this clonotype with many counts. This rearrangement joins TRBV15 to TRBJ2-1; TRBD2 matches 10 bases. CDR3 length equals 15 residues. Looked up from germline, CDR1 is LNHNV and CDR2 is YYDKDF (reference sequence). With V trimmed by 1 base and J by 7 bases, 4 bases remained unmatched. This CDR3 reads CATSRASGSRNEQFF. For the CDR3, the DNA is TGTGCCACCAGCAGAGCTAGCGGGAGTCGGAATGAGCAGTTCTTC.

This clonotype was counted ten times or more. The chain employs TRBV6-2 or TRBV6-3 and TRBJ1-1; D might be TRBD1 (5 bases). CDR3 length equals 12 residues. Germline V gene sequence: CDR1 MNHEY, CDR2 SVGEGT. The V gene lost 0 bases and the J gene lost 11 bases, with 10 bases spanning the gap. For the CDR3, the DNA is TGTGCCAGCAGTTACTCGTATGGGGACGCTTTCTTT. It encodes CASSYSYGDAFF.

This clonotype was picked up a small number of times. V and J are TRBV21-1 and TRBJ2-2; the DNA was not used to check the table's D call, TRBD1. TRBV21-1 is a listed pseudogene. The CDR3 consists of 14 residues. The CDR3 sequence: CASKKGRGTGELFF. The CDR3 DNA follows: TGTGCCAGCAAAAAGGGGCGCGGCACCGGGGAGCTGTTTTTT.

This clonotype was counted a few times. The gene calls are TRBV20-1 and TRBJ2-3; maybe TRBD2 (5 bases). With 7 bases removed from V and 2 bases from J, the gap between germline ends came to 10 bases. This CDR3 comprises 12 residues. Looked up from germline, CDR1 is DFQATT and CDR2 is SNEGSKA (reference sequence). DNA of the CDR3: TGCAGTGGAAAGGACTTCACAGATACGCAGTATTTT. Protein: CSGKDFTDTQYF.

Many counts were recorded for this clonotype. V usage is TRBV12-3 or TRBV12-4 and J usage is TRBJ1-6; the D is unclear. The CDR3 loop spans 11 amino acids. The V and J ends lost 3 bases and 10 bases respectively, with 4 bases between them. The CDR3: CASSLRSPLHF. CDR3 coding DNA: TGTGCCAGCAGTTTGCGGTCACCCCTCCACTTT.

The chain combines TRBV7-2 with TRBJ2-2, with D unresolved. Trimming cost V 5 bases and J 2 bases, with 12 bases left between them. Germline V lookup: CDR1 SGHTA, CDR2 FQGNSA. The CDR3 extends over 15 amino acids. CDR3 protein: CASSVRRINTGELFF. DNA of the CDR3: TGTGCCAGCAGCGTAAGACGGATCAACACCGGGGAGCTGTTTTTT.

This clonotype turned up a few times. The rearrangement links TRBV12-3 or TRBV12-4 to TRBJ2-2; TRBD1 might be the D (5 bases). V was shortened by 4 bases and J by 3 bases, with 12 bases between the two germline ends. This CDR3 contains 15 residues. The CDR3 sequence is CASSSLPRDTGELFF. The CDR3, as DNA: TGTGCCAGCAGTTCCCTCCCCAGGGACACCGGGGAGCTGTTTTTT.

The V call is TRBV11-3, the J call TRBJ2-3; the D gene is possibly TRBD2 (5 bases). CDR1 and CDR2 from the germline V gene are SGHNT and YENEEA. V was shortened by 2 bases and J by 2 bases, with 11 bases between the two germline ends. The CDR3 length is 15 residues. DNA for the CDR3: TGTGCCAGCAGCTTAATCGCGGGTAACACAGATACGCAGTATTTT. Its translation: CASSLIAGNTDTQYF.

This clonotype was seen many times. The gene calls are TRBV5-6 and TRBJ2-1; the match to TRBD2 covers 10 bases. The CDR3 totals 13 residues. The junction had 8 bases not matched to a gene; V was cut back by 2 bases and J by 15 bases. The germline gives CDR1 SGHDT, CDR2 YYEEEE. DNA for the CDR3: TGTGCCAGCAGCTTAGCGGGGGGGTTGGTGTTGTTCTTC. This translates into CASSLAGGLVLFF.

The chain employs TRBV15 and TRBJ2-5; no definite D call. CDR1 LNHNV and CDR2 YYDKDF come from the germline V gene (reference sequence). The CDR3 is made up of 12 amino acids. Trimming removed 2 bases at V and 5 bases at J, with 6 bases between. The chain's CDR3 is CATSRREETQYF. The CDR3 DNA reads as TGTGCCACCAGCAGACGAGAGGAGACCCAGTACTTC.

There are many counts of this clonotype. The CDR3 reads CSVVASGRRTDTQYF. The DNA for the CDR3 is TGCAGCGTTGTGGCTAGCGGACGTCGCACAGATACGCAGTATTTT. This rearrangement joins TRBV29-1 to TRBJ2-3; 7 positions agree with TRBD2. The trim removed 4 bases at V and 1 base at J, leaving 8 bases unmatched. Germline V CDR1 and CDR2: SQVTM, ANQGSEA. The CDR3 totals 15 residues.

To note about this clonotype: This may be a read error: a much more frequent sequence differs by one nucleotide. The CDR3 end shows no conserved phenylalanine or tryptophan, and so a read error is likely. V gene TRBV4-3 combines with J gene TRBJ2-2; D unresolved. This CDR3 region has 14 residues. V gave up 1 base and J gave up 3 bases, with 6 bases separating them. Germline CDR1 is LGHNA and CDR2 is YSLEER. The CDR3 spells CASSQGTDTGELFS. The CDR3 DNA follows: TGCGCCAGCAGCCAAGGCACGGACACCGGGGAGCTGTTTTCT.

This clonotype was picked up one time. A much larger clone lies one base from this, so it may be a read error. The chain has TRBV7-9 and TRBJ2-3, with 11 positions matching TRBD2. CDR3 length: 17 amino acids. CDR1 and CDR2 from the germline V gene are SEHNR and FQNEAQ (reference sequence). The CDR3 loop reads CASSSLVTSGSTDTEYF. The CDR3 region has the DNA TGTGCCAGCAGCTCTTTGGTAACTAGCGGGAGCACAGATACGGAGTATTTT. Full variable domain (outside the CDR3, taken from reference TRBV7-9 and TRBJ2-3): DTGVSQNPRHKITKRGQNVTFRCDPISEHNRLYWYRQTLGQGPEFLTYFQNEAQLEKSRLLSDRFSAERPKGSFSTLEIQRTEQGDSAMYLCASSSLVTSGSTDTEYFGPGTRLTVL.

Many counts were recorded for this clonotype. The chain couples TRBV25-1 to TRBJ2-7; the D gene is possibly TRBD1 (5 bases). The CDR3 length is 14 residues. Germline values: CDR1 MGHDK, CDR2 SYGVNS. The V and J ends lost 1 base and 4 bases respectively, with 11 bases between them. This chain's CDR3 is CASSESPREYEQYF. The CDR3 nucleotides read TGTGCCAGCAGTGAATCCCCCAGGGAATACGAGCAGTACTTC.

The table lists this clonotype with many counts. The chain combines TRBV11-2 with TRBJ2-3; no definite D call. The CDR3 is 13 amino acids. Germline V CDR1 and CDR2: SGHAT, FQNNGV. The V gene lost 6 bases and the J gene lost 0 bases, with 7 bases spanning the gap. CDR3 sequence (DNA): TGTGCCAGCAGGCCTCCTAGCACAGATACGCAGTATTTT. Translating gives CASRPPSTDTQYF.

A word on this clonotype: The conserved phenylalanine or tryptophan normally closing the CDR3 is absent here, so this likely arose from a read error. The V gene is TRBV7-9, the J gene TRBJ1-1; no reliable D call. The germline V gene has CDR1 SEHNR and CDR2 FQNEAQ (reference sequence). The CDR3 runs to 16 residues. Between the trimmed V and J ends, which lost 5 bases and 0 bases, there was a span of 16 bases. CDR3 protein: CASSRETGAMNTEAFY. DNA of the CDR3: TGTGCCAGCAGCCGGGAGACGGGAGCGATGAACACTGAAGCTTTCTAT.

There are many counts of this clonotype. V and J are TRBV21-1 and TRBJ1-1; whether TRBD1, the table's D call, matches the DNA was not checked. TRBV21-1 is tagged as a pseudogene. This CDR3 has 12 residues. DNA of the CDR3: TGTGCCAGCAGCAATCGGGCGGCTGAAGCTTTCTTT. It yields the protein CASSNRAAEAFF.

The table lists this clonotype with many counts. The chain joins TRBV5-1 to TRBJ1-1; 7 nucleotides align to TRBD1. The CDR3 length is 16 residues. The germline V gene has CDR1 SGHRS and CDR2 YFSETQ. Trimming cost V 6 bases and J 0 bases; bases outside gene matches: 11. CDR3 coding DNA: TGCGCCAGCACACGGACAGGCGGGAGCATGAACACTGAAGCTTTCTTT. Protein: CASTRTGGSMNTEAFF.

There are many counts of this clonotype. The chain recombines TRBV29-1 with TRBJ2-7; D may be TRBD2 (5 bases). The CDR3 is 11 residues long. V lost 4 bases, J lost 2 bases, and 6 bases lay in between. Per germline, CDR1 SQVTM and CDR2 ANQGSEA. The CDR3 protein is CSVVGTYEQYF. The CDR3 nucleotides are TGCAGCGTTGTCGGGACCTACGAGCAGTACTTC.

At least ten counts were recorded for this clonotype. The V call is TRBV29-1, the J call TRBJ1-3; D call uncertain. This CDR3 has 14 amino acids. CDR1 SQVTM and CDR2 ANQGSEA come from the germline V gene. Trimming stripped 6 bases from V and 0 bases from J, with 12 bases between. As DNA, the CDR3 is TGCAGCGTCGGAGTCCAGAGCTCTGGAAACACCATATATTTT. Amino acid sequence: CSVGVQSSGNTIYF. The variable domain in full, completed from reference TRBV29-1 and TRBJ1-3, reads SAVISQKPSRDICQRGTSLTIQCQVDSQVTMMFWYRQQPGQSLTLIATANQGSEATYESGFVIDKFPISRPNLTFSTLTVSNMSPEDSSIYLCSVGVQSSGNTIYFGEGSWLTVV.

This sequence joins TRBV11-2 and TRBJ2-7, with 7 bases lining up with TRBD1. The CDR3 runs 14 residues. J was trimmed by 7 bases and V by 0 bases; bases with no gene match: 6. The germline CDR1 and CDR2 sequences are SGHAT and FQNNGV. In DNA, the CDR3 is TGTGCCAGCAGCTTAGATCTTTGGGGACAGGAGCAGTACGTC. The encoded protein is CASSLDLWGQEQYV.

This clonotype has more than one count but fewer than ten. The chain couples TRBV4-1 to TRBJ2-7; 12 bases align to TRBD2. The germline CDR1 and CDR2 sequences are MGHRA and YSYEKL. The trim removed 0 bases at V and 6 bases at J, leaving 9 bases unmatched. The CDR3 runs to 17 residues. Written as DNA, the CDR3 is TGCGCCAGCAGCCAAGATGGTGGACTAGCGGGATCAGCCGAGCAGTACGTC. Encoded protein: CASSQDGGLAGSAEQYV.

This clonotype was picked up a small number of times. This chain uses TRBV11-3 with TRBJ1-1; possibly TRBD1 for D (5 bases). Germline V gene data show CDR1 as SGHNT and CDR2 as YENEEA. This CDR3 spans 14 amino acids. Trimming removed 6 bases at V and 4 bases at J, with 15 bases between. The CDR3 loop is CASSTKRRGTEAFF. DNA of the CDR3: TGTGCCAGCAGTACTAAAAGGAGGGGCACTGAAGCTTTCTTT. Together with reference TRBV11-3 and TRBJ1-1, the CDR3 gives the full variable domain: EAGVVQSPRYKIIEKKQPVAFWCNPISGHNTLYWYLQNLGQGPELLIRYENEEAVDDSQLPKDRFSAERLKGVDSTLKIQPAELGDSAVYLCASSTKRRGTEAFFGQGTRLTVV.

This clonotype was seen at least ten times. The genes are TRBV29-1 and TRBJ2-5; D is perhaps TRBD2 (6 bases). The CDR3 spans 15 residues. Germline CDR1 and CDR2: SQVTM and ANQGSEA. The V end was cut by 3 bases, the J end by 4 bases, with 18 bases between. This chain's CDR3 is CSVDQGGGIAETQYF. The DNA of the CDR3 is TGCAGCGTTGACCAGGGTGGCGGGATTGCAGAGACCCAGTACTTC.

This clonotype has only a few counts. CDR3 sequence reads: CATSRVSSGRADGVTQYF. In DNA form, the CDR3 reads TGTGCCACCAGCAGAGTTTCTAGCGGGAGGGCCGATGGGGTGACCCAGTACTTC. The chain carries TRBV15 and TRBJ2-5; 12 bases are a match to TRBD2. Trimming took 1 base from V and 7 from J; bases not matched to a gene: 13. This CDR3 contains 18 residues. Per germline, CDR1 LNHNV and CDR2 YYDKDF (reference sequence). The full variable domain, rest sourced from reference TRBV15 and TRBJ2-5, is DAMVIQNPRYQVTQFGKPVTLSCSQTLNHNVMYWYQQKSSQAPKLLFHYYDKDFNNEADTPDNFQSRRPNTSFCFLDIRSPGLGDTAMYLCATSRVSSGRADGVTQYFGPGTRLLVL.

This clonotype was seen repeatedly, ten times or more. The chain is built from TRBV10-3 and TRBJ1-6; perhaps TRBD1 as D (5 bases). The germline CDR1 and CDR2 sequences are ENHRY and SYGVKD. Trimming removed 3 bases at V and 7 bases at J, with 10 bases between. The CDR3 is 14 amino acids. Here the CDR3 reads CAISEGTPNSPLHF. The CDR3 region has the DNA TGTGCCATCAGTGAAGGGACTCCGAATTCACCCCTCCACTTT.

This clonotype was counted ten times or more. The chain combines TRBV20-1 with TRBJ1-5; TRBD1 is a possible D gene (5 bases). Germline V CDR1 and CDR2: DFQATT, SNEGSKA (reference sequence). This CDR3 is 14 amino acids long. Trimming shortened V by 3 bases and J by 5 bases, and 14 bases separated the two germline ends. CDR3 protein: CSASGAGKDQPQHF. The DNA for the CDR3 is TGCAGTGCTAGTGGGGCCGGTAAAGATCAGCCCCAGCATTTT.